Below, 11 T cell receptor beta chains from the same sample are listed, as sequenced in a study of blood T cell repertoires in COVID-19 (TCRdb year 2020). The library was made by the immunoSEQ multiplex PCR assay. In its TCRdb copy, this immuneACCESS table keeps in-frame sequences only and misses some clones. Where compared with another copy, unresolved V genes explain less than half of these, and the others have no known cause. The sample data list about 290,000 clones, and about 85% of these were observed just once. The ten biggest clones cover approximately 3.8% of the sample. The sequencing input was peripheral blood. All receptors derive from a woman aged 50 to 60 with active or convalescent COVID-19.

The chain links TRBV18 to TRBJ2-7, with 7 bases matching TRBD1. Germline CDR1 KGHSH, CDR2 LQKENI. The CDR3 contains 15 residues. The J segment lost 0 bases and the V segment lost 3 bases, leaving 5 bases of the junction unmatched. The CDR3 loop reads CASSPSGDSSYEQYF. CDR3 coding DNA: TGTGCCAGCTCACCCTCTGGGGACAGCTCCTACGAGCAGTACTTC. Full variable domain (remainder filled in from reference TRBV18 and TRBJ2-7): NAGVMQNPRHLVRRRGQEARLRCSPMKGHSHVYWYRQLPEEGLKFMVYLQKENIIDESGMPKERFSAEFPKEGPSILRIQQVVRGDSAAYFCASSPSGDSSYEQYFGPGTRLTVT.

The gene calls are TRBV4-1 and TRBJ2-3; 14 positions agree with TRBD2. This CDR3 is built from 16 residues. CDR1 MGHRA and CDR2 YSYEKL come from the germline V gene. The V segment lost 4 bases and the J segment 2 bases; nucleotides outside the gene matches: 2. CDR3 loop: CASSPGLAGVTDTQYF. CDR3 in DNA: TGCGCCAGCAGCCCGGGACTAGCGGGAGTCACAGATACGCAGTATTTT.

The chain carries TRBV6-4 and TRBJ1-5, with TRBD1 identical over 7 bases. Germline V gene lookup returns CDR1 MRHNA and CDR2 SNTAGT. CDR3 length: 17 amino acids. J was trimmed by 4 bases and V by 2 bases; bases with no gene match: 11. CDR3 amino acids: CASSDEKRTGNNQPQHF. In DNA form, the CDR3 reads TGTGCCAGCAGTGACGAAAAGCGGACAGGAAATAATCAGCCCCAGCATTTT.

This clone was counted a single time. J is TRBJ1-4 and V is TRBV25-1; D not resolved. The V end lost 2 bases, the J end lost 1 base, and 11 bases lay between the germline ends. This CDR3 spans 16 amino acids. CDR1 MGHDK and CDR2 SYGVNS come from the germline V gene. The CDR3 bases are TGTGCCAGCAGTGAACGTGGAACAGTAACTAATGAAAAACTGTTTTTT. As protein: CASSERGTVTNEKLFF.

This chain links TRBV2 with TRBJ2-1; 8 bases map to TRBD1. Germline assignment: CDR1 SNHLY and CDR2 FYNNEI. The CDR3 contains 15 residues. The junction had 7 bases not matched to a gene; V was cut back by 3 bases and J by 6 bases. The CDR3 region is CASSEVGQATNEQFF. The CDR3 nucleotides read TGTGCCAGCAGTGAGGTGGGACAGGCGACCAATGAGCAGTTCTTC.

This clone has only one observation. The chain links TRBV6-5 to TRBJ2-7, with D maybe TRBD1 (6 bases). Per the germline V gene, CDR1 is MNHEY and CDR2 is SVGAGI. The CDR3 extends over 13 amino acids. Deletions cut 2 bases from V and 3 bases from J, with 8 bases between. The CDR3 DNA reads TGTGCCAGCAGTTACGGACAGTACTACGAGCAGTACTTC. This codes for CASSYGQYYEQYF.

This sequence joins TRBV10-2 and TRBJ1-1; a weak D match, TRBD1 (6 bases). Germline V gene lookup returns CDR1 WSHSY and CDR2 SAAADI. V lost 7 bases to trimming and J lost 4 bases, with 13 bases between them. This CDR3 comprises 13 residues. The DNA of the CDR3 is TGCGCCAGCAACCAGGGGATGGGCACTGAAGCTTTCTTT. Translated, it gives CASNQGMGTEAFF.

The CDR3 DNA follows: TGTGCCAGCTCACCACTTCCGAGCGGGAGCTCCTACAATGAGCAGTTCTTC. This gives the protein CASSPLPSGSSYNEQFF. V usage is TRBV18 and J usage is TRBJ2-1, with 8 nucleotides matching TRBD2. The junction had 5 bases not matched to a gene; V was cut back by 1 base and J by 0 bases. The germline gives CDR1 KGHSH, CDR2 LQKENI. The CDR3 sequence is 17 residues long.

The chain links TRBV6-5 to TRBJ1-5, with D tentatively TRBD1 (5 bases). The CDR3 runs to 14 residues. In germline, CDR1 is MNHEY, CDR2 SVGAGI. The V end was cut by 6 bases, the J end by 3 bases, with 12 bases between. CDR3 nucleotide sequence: TGTGCCAGCAGAGTAGGGGTCTACAATCAGCCCCAGCATTTT. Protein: CASRVGVYNQPQHF.

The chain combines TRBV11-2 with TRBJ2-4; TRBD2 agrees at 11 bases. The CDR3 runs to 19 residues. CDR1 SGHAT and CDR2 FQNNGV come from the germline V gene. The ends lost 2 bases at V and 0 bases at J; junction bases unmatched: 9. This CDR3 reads CASSLRSSGLAEAKNIQYF. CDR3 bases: TGTGCCAGCAGCTTAAGGTCCTCGGGACTAGCGGAAGCCAAAAACATTCAGTACTTC.

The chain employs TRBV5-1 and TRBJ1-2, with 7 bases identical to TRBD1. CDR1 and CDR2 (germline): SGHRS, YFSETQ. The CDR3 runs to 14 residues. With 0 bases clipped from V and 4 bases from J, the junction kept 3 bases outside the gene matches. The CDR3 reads CASSLEGQIYGYTF. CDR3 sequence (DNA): TGCGCCAGCAGCTTGGAGGGACAGATCTATGGCTACACCTTC. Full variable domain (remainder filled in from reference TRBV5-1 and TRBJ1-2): KAGVTQTPRYLIKTRGQQVTLSCSPISGHRSVSWYQQTPGQGLQFLFEYFSETQRNKGNFPGRFSGRQFSNSRSEMNVSTLELGDSALYLCASSLEGQIYGYTFGSGTRLTVV.